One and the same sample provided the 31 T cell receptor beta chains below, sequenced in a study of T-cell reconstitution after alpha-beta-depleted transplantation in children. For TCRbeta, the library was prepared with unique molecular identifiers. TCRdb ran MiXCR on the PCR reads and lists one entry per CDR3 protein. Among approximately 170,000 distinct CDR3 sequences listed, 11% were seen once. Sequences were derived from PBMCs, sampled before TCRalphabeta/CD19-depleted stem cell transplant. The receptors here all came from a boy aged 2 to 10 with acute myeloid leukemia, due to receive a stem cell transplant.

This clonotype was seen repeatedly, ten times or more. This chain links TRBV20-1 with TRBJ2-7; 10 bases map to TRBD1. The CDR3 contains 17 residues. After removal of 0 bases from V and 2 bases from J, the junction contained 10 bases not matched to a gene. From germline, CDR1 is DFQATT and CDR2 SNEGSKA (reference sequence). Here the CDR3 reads CSARDLRGTGDTYEQYF. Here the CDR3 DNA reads TGCAGTGCTAGAGATCTGAGAGGGACAGGGGATACCTACGAGCAGTACTTC.

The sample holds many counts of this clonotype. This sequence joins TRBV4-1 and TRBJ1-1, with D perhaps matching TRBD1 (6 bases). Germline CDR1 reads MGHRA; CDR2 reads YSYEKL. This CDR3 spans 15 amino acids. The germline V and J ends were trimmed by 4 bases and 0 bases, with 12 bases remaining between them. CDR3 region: CASSRLGAMNTEAFF. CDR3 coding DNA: TGCGCCAGCAGCCGGTTGGGGGCAATGAACACTGAAGCTTTCTTT.

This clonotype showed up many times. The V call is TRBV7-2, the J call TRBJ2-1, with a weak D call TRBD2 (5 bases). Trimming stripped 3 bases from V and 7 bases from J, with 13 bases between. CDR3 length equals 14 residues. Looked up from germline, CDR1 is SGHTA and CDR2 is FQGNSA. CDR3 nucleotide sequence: TGTGCCAGCAGCTTGAGGGAATATAGGAATGAGCAGTTCTTC. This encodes CASSLREYRNEQFF.

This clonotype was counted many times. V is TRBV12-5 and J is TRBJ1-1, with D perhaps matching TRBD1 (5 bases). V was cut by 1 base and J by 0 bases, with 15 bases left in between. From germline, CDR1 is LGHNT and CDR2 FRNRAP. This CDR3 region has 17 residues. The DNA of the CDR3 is TGTGCTAGTGGTTTGGCCAGGGTAGGATTTGTGAACACTGAAGCTTTCTTT. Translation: CASGLARVGFVNTEAFF. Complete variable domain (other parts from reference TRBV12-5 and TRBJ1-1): DARVTQTPRHKVTEMGQEVTMRCQPILGHNTVFWYRQTMMQGLELLAYFRNRAPLDDSGMPKDRFSAEMPDATLATLKIQPSEPRDSAVYFCASGLARVGFVNTEAFFGQGTRLTVV.

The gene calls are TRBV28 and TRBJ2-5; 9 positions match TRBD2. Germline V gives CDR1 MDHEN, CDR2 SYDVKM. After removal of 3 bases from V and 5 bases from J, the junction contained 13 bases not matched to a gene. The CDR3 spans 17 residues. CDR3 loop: CASSFRTSGSGGETQYF. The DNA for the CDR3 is TGTGCCAGCAGTTTTAGAACTAGCGGGTCAGGGGGGGAGACCCAGTACTTC.

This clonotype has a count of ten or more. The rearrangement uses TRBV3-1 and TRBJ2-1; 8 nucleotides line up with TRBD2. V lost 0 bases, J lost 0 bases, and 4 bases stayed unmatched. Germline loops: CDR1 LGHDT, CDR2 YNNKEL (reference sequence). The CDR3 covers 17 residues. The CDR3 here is CASSQDLTSGSYNEQFF. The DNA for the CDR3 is TGTGCCAGCAGCCAAGATCTTACTAGCGGCTCCTACAATGAGCAGTTCTTC.

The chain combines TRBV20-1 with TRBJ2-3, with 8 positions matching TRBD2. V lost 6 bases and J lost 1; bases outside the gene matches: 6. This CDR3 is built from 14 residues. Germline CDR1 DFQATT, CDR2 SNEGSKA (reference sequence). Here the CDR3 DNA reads TGCAGTGCGAAGTCGGGGGGGGGCACAGATACGCAGTATTTT. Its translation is CSAKSGGGTDTQYF.

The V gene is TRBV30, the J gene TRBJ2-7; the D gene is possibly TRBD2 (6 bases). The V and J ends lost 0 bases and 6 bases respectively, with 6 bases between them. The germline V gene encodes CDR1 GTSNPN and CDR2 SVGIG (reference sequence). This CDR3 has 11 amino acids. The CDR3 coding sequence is TGTGCCTGGAGTGTGGGGGGCGAGCAGTACTTC. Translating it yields CAWSVGGEQYF. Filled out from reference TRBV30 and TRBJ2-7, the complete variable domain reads SQTIHQWPATLVQPVGSPLSLECTVEGTSNPNLYWYRQAAGRGLQLLFYSVGIGQISSEVPQNLSASRPQDRQFILSSKKLLLSDSGFYLCAWSVGGEQYFGPGTRLTVT.

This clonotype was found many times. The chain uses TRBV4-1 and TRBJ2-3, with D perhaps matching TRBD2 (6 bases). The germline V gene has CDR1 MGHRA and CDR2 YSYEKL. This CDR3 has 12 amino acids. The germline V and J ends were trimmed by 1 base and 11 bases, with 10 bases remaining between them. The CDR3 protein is CASSQVGLMQYF. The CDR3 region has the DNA TGCGCCAGCAGCCAAGTGGGACTGATGCAGTATTTT.

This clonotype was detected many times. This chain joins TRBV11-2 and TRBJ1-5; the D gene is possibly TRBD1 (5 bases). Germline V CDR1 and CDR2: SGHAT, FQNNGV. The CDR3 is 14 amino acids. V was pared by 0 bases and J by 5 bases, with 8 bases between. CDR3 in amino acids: CASSLEGGYQPQHF. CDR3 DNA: TGTGCCAGCAGCTTAGAGGGGGGTTATCAGCCCCAGCATTTT.

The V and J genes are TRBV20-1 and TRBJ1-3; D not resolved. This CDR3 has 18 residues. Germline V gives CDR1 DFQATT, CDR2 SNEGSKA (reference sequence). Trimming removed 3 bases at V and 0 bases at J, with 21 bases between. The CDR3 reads CSASQAGRLSNSGNTIYF. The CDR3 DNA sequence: TGCAGTGCTAGCCAAGCCGGACGGCTTAGTAACTCTGGAAACACCATATATTTT.

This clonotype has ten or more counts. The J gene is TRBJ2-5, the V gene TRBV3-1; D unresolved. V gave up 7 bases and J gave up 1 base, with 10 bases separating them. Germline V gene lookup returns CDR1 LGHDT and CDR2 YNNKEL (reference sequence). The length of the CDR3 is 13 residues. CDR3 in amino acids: CASTLKLQETQYF. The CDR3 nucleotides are TGTGCCAGCACCCTTAAGCTCCAAGAGACCCAGTACTTC.

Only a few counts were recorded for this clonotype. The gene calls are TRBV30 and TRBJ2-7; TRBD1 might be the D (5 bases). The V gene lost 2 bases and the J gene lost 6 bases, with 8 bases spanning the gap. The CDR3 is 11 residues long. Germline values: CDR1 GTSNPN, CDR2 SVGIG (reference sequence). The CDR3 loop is CAWSSQGEQYV. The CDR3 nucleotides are TGTGCCTGGAGTAGCCAGGGCGAGCAGTACGTC.

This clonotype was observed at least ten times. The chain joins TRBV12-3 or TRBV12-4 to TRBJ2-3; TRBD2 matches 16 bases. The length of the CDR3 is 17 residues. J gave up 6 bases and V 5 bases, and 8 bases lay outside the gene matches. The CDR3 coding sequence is TGTGCCAGCAGTAAGCCGGGACTAGCGGGGGGGCCGGATACGCAGTATTTT. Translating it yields CASSKPGLAGGPDTQYF.

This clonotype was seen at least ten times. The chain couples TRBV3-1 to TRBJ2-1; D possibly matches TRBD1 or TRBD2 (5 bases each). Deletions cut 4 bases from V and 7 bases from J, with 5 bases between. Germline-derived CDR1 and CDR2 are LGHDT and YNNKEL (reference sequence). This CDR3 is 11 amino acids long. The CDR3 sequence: CASSRGNEQFF. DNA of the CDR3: TGTGCCAGCAGCCGGGGGAATGAGCAGTTCTTC.

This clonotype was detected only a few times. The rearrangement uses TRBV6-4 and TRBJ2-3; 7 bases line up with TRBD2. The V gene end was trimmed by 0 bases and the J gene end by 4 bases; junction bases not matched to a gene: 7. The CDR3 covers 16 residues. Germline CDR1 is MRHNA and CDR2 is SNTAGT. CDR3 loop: CASSDSAGGRPDTQYF. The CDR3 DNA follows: TGTGCCAGCAGTGACTCGGCCGGGGGGAGGCCAGATACGCAGTATTTT.

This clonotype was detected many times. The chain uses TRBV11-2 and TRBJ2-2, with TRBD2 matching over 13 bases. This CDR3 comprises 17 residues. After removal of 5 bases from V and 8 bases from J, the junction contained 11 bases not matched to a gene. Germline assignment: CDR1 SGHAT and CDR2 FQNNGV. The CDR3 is CASSPPGLAGATGELFF. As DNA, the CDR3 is TGTGCCAGCAGCCCCCCCGGACTAGCGGGGGCTACGGGGGAGCTGTTTTTT. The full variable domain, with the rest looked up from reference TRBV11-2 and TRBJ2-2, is EAGVAQSPRYKIIEKRQSVAFWCNPISGHATLYWYQQILGQGPKLLIQFQNNGVVDDSQLPKDRFSAERLKGVDSTLKIQPAKLEDSAVYLCASSPPGLAGATGELFFGEGSRLTVL.

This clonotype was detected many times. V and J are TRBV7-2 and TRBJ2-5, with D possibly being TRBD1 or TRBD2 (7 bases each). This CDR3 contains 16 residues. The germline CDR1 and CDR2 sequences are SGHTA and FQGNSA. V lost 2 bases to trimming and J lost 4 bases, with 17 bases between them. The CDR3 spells CASSLTGAGVRETQYF. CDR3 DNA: TGTGCCAGCAGCTTAACAGGGGCGGGAGTGCGAGAGACCCAGTACTTC.

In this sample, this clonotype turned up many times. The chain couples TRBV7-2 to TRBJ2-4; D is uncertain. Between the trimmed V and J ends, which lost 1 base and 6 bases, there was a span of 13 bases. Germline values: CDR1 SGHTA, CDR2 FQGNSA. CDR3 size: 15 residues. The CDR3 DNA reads TGTGCCAGCAGCTTAGGGATGGCGAGCGTAAACATTCAGTACTTC. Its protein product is CASSLGMASVNIQYF.

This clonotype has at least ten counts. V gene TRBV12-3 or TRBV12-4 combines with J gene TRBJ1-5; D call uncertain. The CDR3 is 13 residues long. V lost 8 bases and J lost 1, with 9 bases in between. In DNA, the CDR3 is TGTGCCAGCGGTCAAACGAGCAATCAGCCCCAGCATTTT. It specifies CASGQTSNQPQHF.

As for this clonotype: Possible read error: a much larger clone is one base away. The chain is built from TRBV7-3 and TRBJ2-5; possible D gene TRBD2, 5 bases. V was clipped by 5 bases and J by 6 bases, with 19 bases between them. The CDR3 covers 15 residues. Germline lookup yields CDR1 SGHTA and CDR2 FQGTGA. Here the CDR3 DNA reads TGTGCCAGCAGCCCTTCGACTAACAAGAGAAAGACCCAGTACTTC. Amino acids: CASSPSTNKRKTQYF. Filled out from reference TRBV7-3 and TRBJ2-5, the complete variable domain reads GAGVSQTPSNKVTEKGKYVELRCDPISGHTALYWYRQSLGQGPEFLIYFQGTGAADDSGLPNDRFFAVRPEGSVSTLKIQRTERGDSAVYLCASSPSTNKRKTQYFGPGTRLLVL.

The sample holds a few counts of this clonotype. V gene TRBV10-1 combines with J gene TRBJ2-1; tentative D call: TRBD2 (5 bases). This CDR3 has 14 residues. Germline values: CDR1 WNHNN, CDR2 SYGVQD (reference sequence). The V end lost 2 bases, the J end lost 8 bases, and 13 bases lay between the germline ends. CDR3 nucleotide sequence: TGCGCCAGCAGTGAGCTAACCCCCGGGGATGAGCAGTTCTTC. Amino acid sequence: CASSELTPGDEQFF.

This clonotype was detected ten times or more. CDR3 amino acids: CASSEALWSTEAFF. The CDR3 DNA is TGTGCCAGCAGTGAGGCCCTATGGAGCACTGAAGCTTTCTTT. The genes are TRBV2 and TRBJ1-1; D is uncertain. Germline V CDR1 and CDR2: SNHLY, FYNNEI. The CDR3 has 14 amino acids. V was clipped by 3 bases and J by 4 bases, with 12 bases between them.

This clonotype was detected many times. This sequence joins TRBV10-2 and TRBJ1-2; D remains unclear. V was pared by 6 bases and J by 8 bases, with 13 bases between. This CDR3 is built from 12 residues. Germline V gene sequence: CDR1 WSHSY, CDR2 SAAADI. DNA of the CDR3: TGCGCCAGCAGCCGGACGTCGGGGGGCTACACCTTC. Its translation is CASSRTSGGYTF.

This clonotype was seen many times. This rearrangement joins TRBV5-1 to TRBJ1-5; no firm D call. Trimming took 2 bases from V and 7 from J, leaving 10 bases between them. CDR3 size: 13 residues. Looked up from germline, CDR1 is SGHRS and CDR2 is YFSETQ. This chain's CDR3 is CASSLGSEQPQHF. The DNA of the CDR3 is TGCGCCAGCAGCTTAGGGTCGGAGCAGCCCCAGCATTTT.

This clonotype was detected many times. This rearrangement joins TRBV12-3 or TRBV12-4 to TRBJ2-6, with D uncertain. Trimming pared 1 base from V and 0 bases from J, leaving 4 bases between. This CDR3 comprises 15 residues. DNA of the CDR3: TGTGCCAGCAGTTTAGGGGACTCTGGGGCCAACGTCCTGACTTTC. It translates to CASSLGDSGANVLTF.

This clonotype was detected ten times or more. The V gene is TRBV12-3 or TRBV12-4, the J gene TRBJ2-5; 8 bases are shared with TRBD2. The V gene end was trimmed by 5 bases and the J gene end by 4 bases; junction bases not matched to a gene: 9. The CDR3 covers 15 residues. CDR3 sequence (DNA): TGTGCCAGCAGTCAGCTCAGCGGGAGCCCAGAGACCCAGTACTTC. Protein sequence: CASSQLSGSPETQYF.

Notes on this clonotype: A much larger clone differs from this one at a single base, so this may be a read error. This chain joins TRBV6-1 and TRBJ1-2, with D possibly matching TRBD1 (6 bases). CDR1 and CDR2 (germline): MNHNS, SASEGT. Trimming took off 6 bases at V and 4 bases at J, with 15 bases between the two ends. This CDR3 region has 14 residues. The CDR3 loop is CASRGDTRAYGYTF. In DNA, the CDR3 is TGTGCCAGCAGGGGGGACACCAGGGCCTATGGCTACACCTTC.

Written as DNA, the CDR3 is TGCGCCAGCAGCTTCGACAGTTTCGATAATTCACCCCTCCACTTT. Translating it yields CASSFDSFDNSPLHF. V usage is TRBV5-1 and J usage is TRBJ1-6; D may be TRBD1 (5 bases). Trimming pared 2 bases from V and 5 bases from J, leaving 11 bases between. CDR1 and CDR2 from the germline V gene are SGHRS and YFSETQ. CDR3 length: 15 residues.

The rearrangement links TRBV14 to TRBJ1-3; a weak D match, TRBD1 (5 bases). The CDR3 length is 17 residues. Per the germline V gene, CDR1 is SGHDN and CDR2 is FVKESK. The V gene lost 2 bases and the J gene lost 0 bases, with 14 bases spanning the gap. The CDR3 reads CASSQWWTSGSGNTIYF. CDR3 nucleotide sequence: TGTGCCAGCAGCCAATGGTGGACATCAGGCTCTGGAAACACCATATATTTT.

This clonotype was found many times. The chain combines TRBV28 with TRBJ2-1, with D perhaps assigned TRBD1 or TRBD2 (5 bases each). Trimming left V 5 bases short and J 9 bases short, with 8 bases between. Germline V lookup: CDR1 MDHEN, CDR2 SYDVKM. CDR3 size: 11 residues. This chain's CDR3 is CASSGTFEQFF. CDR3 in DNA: TGTGCCAGCAGTGGGACCTTTGAGCAGTTCTTC.